The T cell receptor (beta chain) described here comes from a study of shared clonotypes between healthy human individuals (dated by TCRdb to the early 2020s). As for the study more broadly: The cohort comprised a couple of women and a few men aged 18 to 49 years. For each donor, CD4 naive and CD4 memory were each given three plates, CD8 naive was given two plates, and CD8 memory was given one plate. Blood TCR repertoires of five healthy adults were deeply sequenced to estimate repertoire size and the extent of clonotype sharing between individuals. Libraries were prepared and TCR repertoires were sequenced by different laboratories using diverse techniques, in order to increase sequencing depth and limit assay-specific biases. Leukapheresis yielded between about 0.8 and 8.9 billion PBMCs per donor.

The donors were healthy, HIV-negative adults who had no recently reported acute infections or vaccinations. Only Caucasian adults living in Nashville, Tennessee, USA were represented among the donors. Magnetic negative selection was used to enrich CD4+ T cells, after which naive cells were positively selected on CD45RA and the negative fraction became the memory subset. After blood collection by leukapheresis, PBMCs were isolated using Ficoll-Histopaque density gradient centrifugation and then cryopreserved in the vapor phase of liquid nitrogen. Analytical flow cytometry was used to check the purity and quantity of every magnetically sorted T cell population. From each sorted fraction, genomic DNA was isolated and quantified by UV absorbance on a Nanodrop 2000c. Using the deep immunoSEQ assay, multiplex PCR amplified TCR CDR3 regions from genomic DNA. Genomic DNA extracted from each cell subset was distributed evenly over all wells of several immunoSEQ 96-well plates, and each plate served as one replicate. For sorted subsets, 200 to 250 ng of genomic DNA, equivalent to 30,000 or so T cell genomes, went into each replicate PCR. The purified libraries were quantified using a Qubit 3.0 fluorometer, sized with a Bioanalyzer 2100, and then quantified again using the KAPA Library Quantification kit. Each immunoSEQ 96-well plate was sequenced on its own single-read 150-cycle Illumina NextSeq 550 flow cell. The authors' analysis ran thus. Because only junctional sequences without quality scores were contained in the immunoSEQ output, filtering matching that applied to full-length reads could not be performed. To assign V/J genes and CDR3, sequences were annotated against IMGT germline references using PyIR, a Python wrapper for IgBLAST v1.9. Reads were filtered out if the reads had weak V/J assignments (E-value above 1e-6), no CDR3, stop codons, out-of-frame junctions, or ambiguous translated residues. V3J clonotypes were defined by identical inferred V gene, J gene, and CDR3 amino acid sequence. Percentage overlap between repertoires was computed as shared unique clonotypes divided by the size of the smaller repertoire. Richness of each repertoire was evaluated using RTK rarefaction, the Chao1 estimator, and Recon v2.1 estimates of unobserved clonotypes. Generation probabilities were computed with OLGA for all TCRbeta clonotypes obtained by the gDNA method from a handful of donors. Held by TCRdb, this immuneACCESS table contains in-frame sequences only and omits some clones. Under half of the omission traces to an unresolved V gene where checked; the cause of the rest is unknown. V and J calls and clone size follow that table, whereas D and trimming were derived from the DNA. Counted in this sample were around 1.5 million clones; 98% of them appeared once. The top ten clonotypes cover 0.4% to 0.45% of the sample.

Study-wide findings and limitations: Because the study included only a small number of donors, the genetic and exposure-history diversity represented was limited. Higher generation probabilities were observed for clonotypes shared by all four sorted-subset donors than for non-shared clonotypes. Incomplete sequencing was indicated by rarefaction of sorted-subset datasets, despite the large sequencing depth. Sampling was limited to blood, and TCR repertoires in tissue likely differ from TCR repertoires in blood. Based on pairwise subsampling, the degree of clonotype sharing among donors was expected to be affected by sequencing depth. Naive subsets generally had larger estimated clonotype richness than memory subsets. Across several donors, approximately 4.6% of naive CD4, roughly 3.8% of naive CD8, approximately 2.5% of memory CD4, and 0.3% to 0.45% of memory CD8 clonotypes were shared.

Concerning this clone: The target of this receptor is not known. No base quality values were provided; no much bigger clone lies one nucleotide off.

Sequenced sample: naive CD4+ T cells sorted from blood. According to the study, the label for this sample's cell subset or site signals: CD45RA+ positively selected. The source is a man younger than 45 in good health.

The nucleotide sequence is TGTGCCAGTAGTTCAAGGGGATACGGGGAGCTGTTTTTT. Its protein product is CASSSRGYGELFF. The chain couples TRBV19 to TRBJ2-2; possibly the D gene is TRBD1, per 5 matching bases. CDR1 and CDR2 are drawn from the germline V gene (reference sequence): LNHDA, SQIVND. The CDR3 holds 13 amino acids from the cysteine to the phenylalanine. Only the CDR3 DNA is retained, 39 bases long and in frame from the first base. V is clipped by 5 bases and J by 7 bases, and the sequence between their germline boundaries is 11 bases long.